This T cell receptor (beta chain) was identified during a study of blood T cells in healthy people across ages. CDR3 length: 13 amino acids. Trimming took off 5 bases at V and 7 bases at J, with 12 bases between the two ends. The germline V gene has CDR1 MDHEN and CDR2 SYDVKM. The second PCR ran about 6 to 12 cycles with a sample-barcoded 5' primer and J-beta primers. TCRdb independently ran MiXCR on the 5' RACE reads; one entry per CDR3 protein. The sample lists approximately 1.5 million distinct CDR3 sequences; roughly two fifths were seen once. This TCR was sampled from a woman aged 18-29 years in good health. V and J are TRBV28 and TRBJ1-5; D unresolved. The sample consisted of blood. CDR3 protein: CASSEDSWQPQHF. The CDR3 DNA follows: TGTGCCAGCAGTGAAGATTCTTGGCAGCCCCAGCATTTT.